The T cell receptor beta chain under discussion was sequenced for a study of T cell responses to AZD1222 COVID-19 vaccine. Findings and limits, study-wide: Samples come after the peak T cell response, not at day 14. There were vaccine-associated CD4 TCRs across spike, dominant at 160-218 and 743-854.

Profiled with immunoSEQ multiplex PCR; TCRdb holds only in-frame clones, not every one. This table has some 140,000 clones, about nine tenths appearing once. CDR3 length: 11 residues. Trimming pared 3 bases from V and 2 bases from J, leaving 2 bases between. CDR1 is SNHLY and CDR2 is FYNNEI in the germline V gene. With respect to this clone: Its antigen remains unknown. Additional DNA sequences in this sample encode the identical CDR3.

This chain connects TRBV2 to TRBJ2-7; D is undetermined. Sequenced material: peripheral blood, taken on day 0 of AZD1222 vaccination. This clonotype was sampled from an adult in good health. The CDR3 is CASSEAYEQYF. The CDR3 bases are TGTGCCAGCAGTGAGGCCTACGAGCAGTACTTC. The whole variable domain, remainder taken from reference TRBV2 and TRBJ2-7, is EPEVTQTPSHQVTQMGQEVILRCVPISNHLYFYWYRQILGQKVEFLVSFYNNEISEKSEIFDDQFSVERPDGSNFTLKIRSTKLEDSAMYFCASSEAYEQYFGPGTRLTVT.